One sample yielded the 15 T cell receptor beta chains listed below, sequenced in a study of monozygotic twins with inflammatory bowel disease. TCRdb reprocessed the 5' RACE reads, keeping one entry per CDR3 protein, no DNA. The sample's table shows approximately 400,000 distinct CDR3 sequences. The sequenced sample consisted of blood. Receptor source: a human donor with ulcerative colitis or Crohn's disease, or a healthy co-twin of an affected twin (not recorded which).

V and J are TRBV5-1 and TRBJ2-1; TCRdb returns TRBD2, unconfirmable since there is no DNA. CDR1 SGHRS and CDR2 YFSETQ come from the germline V gene. The CDR3 covers 12 residues. The CDR3 loop reads CATRGGYNEQFF. Full variable domain (outside the CDR3, taken from reference TRBV5-1 and TRBJ2-1): KAGVTQTPRYLIKTRGQQVTLSCSPISGHRSVSWYQQTPGQGLQFLFEYFSETQRNKGNFPGRFSGRQFSNSRSEMNVSTLELGDSALYLCATRGGYNEQFFGPGTRLTVL.

This chain links TRBV5-1 with TRBJ1-1. Germline V lookup: CDR1 SGHRS, CDR2 YFSETQ. The CDR3 has 14 residues. The CDR3 is CAGSLARGGTEAFF.

The chain recombines TRBV5-1 with TRBJ2-5; the D call of TRBD2 rests on TCRdb alone, since no DNA is present to check it. Germline CDR1 reads SGHRS; CDR2 reads YFSETQ. CDR3 length: 15 amino acids. CDR3 region: CASSQEGRIQETQYF.

The rearrangement links TRBV5-1 to TRBJ2-5. The CDR3 length is 13 residues. CDR1 is SGHRS and CDR2 is YFSETQ in the germline V gene. The chain's CDR3 is CASSFRQSRTQYF.

The V and J genes are TRBV7-6 and TRBJ2-1; TCRdb gives TRBD1 as the D gene, but with no DNA this cannot be confirmed. This CDR3 has 16 amino acids. CDR1 and CDR2 (germline): SGHVS, FNYEAQ. This CDR3 is CASSFGTGSQPNEQFF.

The J gene is TRBJ2-1, the V gene TRBV27; TCRdb proposes TRBD2, but this gene call is untestable without DNA. Germline loops: CDR1 MNHEY, CDR2 SMNVEV (reference sequence). The CDR3 loop spans 20 amino acids. CDR3 protein: CASSLLGLAGAFLAGNEQFF.

The chain couples TRBV19 to TRBJ1-5; TCRdb indicates TRBD1, and absent DNA this call remains unverified. Germline V gene lookup returns CDR1 LNHDA and CDR2 SQIVND (reference sequence). This CDR3 spans 13 amino acids. CDR3 sequence: CASSGDRYQPQHF.

V usage is TRBV19 and J usage is TRBJ2-3; lacking DNA, the TRBD1 call made by TCRdb goes unchecked. The germline CDR1 and CDR2 sequences are LNHDA and SQIVND (reference sequence). The CDR3 contains 15 residues. The CDR3 sequence is CASSIGRVGTDTQYF. Full variable domain (remainder filled in from reference TRBV19 and TRBJ2-3): DGGITQSPKYLFRKEGQNVTLSCEQNLNHDAMYWYRQDPGQGLRLIYYSQIVNDFQKGDIAEGYSVSREKKESFPLTVTSAQKNPTAFYLCASSIGRVGTDTQYFGPGTRLTVL.

V and J are TRBV27 and TRBJ2-1; the D call of TRBD2 rests on TCRdb alone, since no DNA is present to check it. Germline CDR1 MNHEY, CDR2 SMNVEV (reference sequence). This CDR3 spans 15 amino acids. This CDR3 is CASSKLAGVYNEQFF.

This chain connects TRBV30 to TRBJ1-2; TCRdb gives TRBD1 as the D gene, but with no DNA this cannot be confirmed. Germline V lookup: CDR1 GTSNPN, CDR2 SVGIG (reference sequence). There are 15 residues in the CDR3. CDR3 sequence: CAWSVLGGSDYGYTF.

The rearrangement joins TRBV20-1 to TRBJ2-7. This CDR3 spans 15 amino acids. Germline V gives CDR1 DFQATT, CDR2 SNEGSKA (reference sequence). The CDR3 spells CSARDYVRPSYEQYF.

The V gene is TRBV28, the J gene TRBJ1-1. From germline, CDR1 is MDHEN and CDR2 SYDVKM. This CDR3 spans 14 amino acids. CDR3 residues: CASSLFPMNTEAFF.

The chain employs TRBV5-6 and TRBJ1-2; TCRdb proposes TRBD1, but this gene call is untestable without DNA. Germline lookup yields CDR1 SGHDT and CDR2 YYEEEE. The CDR3 runs 17 residues. CDR3 amino acids: CASSLRTARRGLYGYTF. Drawing the rest from reference TRBV5-6 and TRBJ1-2, the complete variable domain is DAGVTQSPTHLIKTRGQQVTLRCSPKSGHDTVSWYQQALGQGPQFIFQYYEEEERQRGNFPDRFSGHQFPNYSSELNVNALLLGDSALYLCASSLRTARRGLYGYTFGSGTRLTVV.

The V and J genes are TRBV7-2 and TRBJ2-1; there is no DNA to check the TCRdb D call of TRBD1. This CDR3 contains 13 residues. Germline V gives CDR1 SGHTA, CDR2 FQGNSA. CDR3 region: CASSPPPSNEQFF.

V gene TRBV5-1 combines with J gene TRBJ1-3. This CDR3 has 16 residues. Germline V gene lookup returns CDR1 SGHRS and CDR2 YFSETQ. The CDR3 protein is CASSLRESGAGNTIYF.